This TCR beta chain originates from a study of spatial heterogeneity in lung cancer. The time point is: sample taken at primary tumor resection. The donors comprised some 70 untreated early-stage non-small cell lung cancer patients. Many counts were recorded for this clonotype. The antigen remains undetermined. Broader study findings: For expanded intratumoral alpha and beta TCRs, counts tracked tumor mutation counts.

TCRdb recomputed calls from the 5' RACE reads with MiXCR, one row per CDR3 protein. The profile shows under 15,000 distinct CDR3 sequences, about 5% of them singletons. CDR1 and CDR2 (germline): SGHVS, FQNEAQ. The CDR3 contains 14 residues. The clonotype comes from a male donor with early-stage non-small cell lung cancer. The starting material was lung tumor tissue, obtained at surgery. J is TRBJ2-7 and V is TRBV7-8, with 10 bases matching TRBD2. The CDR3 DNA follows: TGTGCCAGCAGCTCATACGAGCGGGAGGGCCGGGAGCACGTC. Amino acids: CASSSYEREGREHV.